Reported below is one T cell receptor (beta chain). As yet, its antigen is unknown. Primed by a sample-barcoded 5' primer and a J-beta primer mix, a second PCR proceeded for 7 to 11 cycles. There were at least 3 million CDR3-containing paired-end reads obtained from each sample. TCRdb passed the 5' RACE reads through MiXCR, listing each CDR3 protein once. The top ten hold 7.9% of the sample, which has more than 1,400,000 distinct CDR3 sequences, about 43% seen once. This CDR3 is built from 13 residues. The germline V gene encodes CDR1 SQVTM and CDR2 ANQGSEA. This specimen belongs to a study of blood T cells in healthy people across ages. Study outcomes and limitations: Both naive CD4+ cell counts and diversity were greater in long-lived donors than in aged donors. A roughly linear fall in TCR beta diversity per million T cells was seen with increasing age. In these data, TCR beta diversity tracked strongly with naive T cell percentage.

This rearrangement joins TRBV29-1 to TRBJ2-5; TRBD1 agrees at 7 bases. The J call is uncertain, as TRBJ2-7 better fits the DNA end. The sequencing sample was made of blood. This TCR was sampled from a woman aged 18-30 years in good health. CDR3 in amino acids: CSVDGQVYNEQYF. CDR3 sequence (DNA): TGCAGCGTTGACGGACAGGTTTACAACGAGCAGTACTTC.